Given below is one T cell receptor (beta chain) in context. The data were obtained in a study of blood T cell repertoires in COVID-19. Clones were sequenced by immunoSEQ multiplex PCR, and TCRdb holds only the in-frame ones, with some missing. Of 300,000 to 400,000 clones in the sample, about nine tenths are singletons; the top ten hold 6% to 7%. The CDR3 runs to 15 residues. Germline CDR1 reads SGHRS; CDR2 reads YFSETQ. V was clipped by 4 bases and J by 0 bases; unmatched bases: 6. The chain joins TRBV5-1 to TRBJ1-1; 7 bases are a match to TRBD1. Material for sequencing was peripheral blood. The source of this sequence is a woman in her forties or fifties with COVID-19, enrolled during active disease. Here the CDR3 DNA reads TGCGCCAGCAGCGAAGGGACAGCCATGAACACTGAAGCTTTCTTT. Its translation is CASSEGTAMNTEAFF.